A selection of T cell receptor beta chains follows, all from one sample in a study of CD8 T cells in Susac syndrome. One entry per CDR3 protein, called by TCRdb with MiXCR from the immunoSEQ multiplex PCR reads. This sample has under 200,000 distinct CDR3 sequences; around 94% occur once, and the top ten carry roughly 0.11%. Sample: CD4+ T cells from PBMCs. These receptors were obtained from a human donor with Susac syndrome. CDR3s include the opening cysteine and the closing phenylalanine or tryptophan. Fields, in order: clone size, V gene, J gene, CDR3 protein. Where a row states a size, it is once, few, many or the class of an expanded clone; other rows omit it.

>NA|TRBV27|TRBJ2-1
CASSSGAASYNEQFF
>NA|TRBV10-3|TRBJ2-5
CAISGAGETQYF
>NA|TRBV7-2|TRBJ2-7
CASSKATGTVLYEQYF
>once|TRBV5-1|TRBJ1-1
CASSLDPGVNTEAFF
>NA|TRBV6-5|TRBJ2-2
CASSSGILNTGELFF
>NA|TRBV20-1|TRBJ1-1
CSASQGGKPEAFF
>NA|TRBV29-1|TRBJ1-1
CSVKGLTGDTEAFF
>NA|TRBV29-1|TRBJ2-7
CSATTINYEQYF
>NA|TRBV3-1|TRBJ2-7
CASSQREGNEQYF
>NA|TRBV20-1|TRBJ2-1
CSAAPPGGYNEQFF
>once|TRBV2|TRBJ2-4
CASYSGGTPIAKNIQYF
>NA|TRBV20-1|TRBJ2-5
CSATTSYQETQYF
>NA|TRBV20-1|TRBJ2-7
CSARASSGGRVYEQYF